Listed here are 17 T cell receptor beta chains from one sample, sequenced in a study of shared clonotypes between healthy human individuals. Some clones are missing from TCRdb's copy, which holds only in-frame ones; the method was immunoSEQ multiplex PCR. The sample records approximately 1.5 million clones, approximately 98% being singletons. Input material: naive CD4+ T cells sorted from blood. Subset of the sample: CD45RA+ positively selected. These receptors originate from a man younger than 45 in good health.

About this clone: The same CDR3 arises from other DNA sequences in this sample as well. The DNA of the CDR3 is TGTGCCAGCAGCGTAGGAGGGCAGGGCTCCTACGAGCAGTACTTC. Translation gives CASSVGGQGSYEQYF. The chain has TRBV9 and TRBJ2-7, with D perhaps TRBD1 or TRBD2 (5 bases each). The germline V and J ends were trimmed by 0 bases and 0 bases, with 10 bases remaining between them. The V gene's germline CDR1 is SGDLS and CDR2 YYNGEE. This CDR3 has 15 amino acids.

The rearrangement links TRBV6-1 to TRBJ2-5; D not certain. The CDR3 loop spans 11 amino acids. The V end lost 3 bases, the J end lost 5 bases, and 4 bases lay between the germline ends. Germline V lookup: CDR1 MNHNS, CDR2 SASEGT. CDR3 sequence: CASSDWETQYF. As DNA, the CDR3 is TGTGCCAGCAGTGACTGGGAGACCCAGTACTTC.

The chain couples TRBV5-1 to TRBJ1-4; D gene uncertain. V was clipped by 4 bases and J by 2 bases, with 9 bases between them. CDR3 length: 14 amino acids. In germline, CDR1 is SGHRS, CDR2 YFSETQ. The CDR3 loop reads CASSAVGTNEKLFF. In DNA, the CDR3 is TGCGCCAGCAGCGCGGTGGGGACTAATGAAAAACTGTTTTTT.

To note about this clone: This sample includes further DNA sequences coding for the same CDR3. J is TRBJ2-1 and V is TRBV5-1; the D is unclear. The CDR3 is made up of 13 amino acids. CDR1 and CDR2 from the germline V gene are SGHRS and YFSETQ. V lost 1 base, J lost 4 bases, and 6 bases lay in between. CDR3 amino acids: CASSLSSYNEQFF. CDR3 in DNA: TGCGCCAGCAGCTTGTCCTCGTACAATGAGCAGTTCTTC.

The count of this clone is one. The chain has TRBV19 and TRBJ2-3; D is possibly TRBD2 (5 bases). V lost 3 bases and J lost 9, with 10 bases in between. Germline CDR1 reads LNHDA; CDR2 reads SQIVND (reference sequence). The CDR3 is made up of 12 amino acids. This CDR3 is CASSIGVSTQYF. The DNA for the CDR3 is TGTGCCAGTAGTATCGGGGTTTCGACGCAGTATTTT.

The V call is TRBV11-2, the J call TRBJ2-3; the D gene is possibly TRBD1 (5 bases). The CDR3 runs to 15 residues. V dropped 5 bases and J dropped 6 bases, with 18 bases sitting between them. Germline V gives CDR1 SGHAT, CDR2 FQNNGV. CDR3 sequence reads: CASSPQGSVGDTQYF. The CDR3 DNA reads TGTGCCAGCAGCCCCCAGGGTAGTGTAGGGGATACGCAGTATTTT. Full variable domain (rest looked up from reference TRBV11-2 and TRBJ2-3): EAGVAQSPRYKIIEKRQSVAFWCNPISGHATLYWYQQILGQGPKLLIQFQNNGVVDDSQLPKDRFSAERLKGVDSTLKIQPAKLEDSAVYLCASSPQGSVGDTQYFGPGTRLTVL.

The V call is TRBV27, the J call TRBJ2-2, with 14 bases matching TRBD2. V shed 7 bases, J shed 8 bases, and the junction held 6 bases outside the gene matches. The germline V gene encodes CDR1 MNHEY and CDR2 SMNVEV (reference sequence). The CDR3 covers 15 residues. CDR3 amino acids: CASTRTSGRLGELFF. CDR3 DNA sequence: TGTGCCAGCACCCGGACTAGCGGGAGGCTGGGGGAGCTGTTTTTT.

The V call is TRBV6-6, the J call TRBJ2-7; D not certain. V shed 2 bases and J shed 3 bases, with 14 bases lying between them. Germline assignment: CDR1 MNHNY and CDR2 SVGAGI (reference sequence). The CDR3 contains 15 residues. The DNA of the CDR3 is TGTGCCAGCAGTTACGTGGGCTTAAGGCGCTACGAGCAGTACTTC. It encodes CASSYVGLRRYEQYF.

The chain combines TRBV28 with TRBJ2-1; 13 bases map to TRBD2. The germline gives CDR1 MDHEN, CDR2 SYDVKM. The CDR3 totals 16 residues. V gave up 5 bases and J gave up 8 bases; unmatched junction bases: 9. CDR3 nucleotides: TGTGCCAGCAGTCTACTCGGACTAGCGGGAGACTATGAGCAGTTCTTC. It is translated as CASSLLGLAGDYEQFF.

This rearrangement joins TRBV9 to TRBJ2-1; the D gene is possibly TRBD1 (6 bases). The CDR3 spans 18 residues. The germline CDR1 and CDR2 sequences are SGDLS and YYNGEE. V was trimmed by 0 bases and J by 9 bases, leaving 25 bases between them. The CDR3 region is CASSVGGRGSKGSGEQFF. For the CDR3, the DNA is TGTGCCAGCAGCGTAGGGGGCAGGGGTAGTAAAGGTTCGGGTGAGCAGTTCTTC.

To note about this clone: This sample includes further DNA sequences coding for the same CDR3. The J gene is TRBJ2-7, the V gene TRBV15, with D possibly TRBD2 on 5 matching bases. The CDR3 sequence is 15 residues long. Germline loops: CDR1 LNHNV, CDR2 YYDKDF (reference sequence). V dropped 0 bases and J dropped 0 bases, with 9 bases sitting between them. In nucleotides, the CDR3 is TGTGCCACCAGCAGAGACCGAGGGAGCTCCTACGAGCAGTACTTC. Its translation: CATSRDRGSSYEQYF. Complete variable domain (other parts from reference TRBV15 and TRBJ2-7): DAMVIQNPRYQVTQFGKPVTLSCSQTLNHNVMYWYQQKSSQAPKLLFHYYDKDFNNEADTPDNFQSRRPNTSFCFLDIRSPGLGDTAMYLCATSRDRGSSYEQYFGPGTRLTVT.

The CDR3 reads CASSPEGDGTFYGYTF. As DNA, the CDR3 is TGTGCCAGCAGTCCTGAGGGCGATGGGACATTCTATGGCTACACCTTC. The chain is built from TRBV28 and TRBJ1-2, with D perhaps matching TRBD1 (6 bases). With 5 bases removed from V and 4 bases from J, the gap between germline ends came to 20 bases. CDR3 length: 16 residues. Germline V CDR1 and CDR2: MDHEN, SYDVKM.

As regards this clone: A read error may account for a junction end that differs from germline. CDR3 amino acids: CASRIGQGSFYGYTF. CDR3 coding DNA: TGTGCCAGTAGAATAGGACAGGGGTCCTTCTATGGCTACACCTTC. The chain couples TRBV19 to TRBJ1-2; TRBD1 aligns across 9 bases. This CDR3 contains 15 residues. Per the germline V gene, CDR1 is LNHDA and CDR2 is SQIVND (reference sequence).

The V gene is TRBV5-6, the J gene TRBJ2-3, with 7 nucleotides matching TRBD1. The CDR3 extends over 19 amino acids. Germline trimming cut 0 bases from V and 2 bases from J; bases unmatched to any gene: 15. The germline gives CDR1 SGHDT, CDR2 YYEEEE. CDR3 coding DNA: TGTGCCAGCAGCTTGGCCCTGGGACAGCCCGTCGGACTCACAGATACGCAGTATTTT. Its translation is CASSLALGQPVGLTDTQYF.

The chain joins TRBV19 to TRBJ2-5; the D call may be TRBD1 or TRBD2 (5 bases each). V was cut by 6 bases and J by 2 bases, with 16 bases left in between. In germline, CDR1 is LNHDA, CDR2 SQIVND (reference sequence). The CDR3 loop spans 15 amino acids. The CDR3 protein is CASRGRGTNQETQYF. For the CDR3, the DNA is TGTGCCAGTAGGGGTCGAGGGACGAATCAAGAGACCCAGTACTTC.

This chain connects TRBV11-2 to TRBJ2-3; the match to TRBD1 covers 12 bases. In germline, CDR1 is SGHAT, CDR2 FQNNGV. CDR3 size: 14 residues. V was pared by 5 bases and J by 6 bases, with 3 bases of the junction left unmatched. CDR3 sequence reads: CASSRDRGPDTQYF. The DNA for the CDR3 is TGTGCCAGCAGCCGGGACAGGGGGCCCGATACGCAGTATTTT.

This chain's CDR3 is CASSLVRLVEQYF. CDR3 bases: TGTGCCAGCAGCTTAGTACGCTTGGTCGAGCAGTACTTC. The chain uses TRBV7-2 and TRBJ2-7; D unresolved. Germline CDR1 SGHTA, CDR2 FQGNSA. The V and J ends lost 1 base and 6 bases respectively, with 10 bases between them. The CDR3 length is 13 residues.